This T cell receptor (beta chain) was recorded in a study of human T cells and chemical hapten exposure. The study's findings and limits: The study found that DPC sensitization did not change TCRs above 1 in 1000 frequency. The formation of large CDR3 similarity clusters by expanded TCRs significantly exceeded that of controls.

Unique molecular identifiers were affixed to discrete cDNA molecules within the library. TCRdb reanalysed the RACE reads using MiXCR and keeps one entry per CDR3 protein. The table records under 400,000 distinct CDR3 sequences, less than 6.5% of them present only once. The sample's time point: pre-sensitization, week 0. Documented treatment: therapeutic diphenylcyclopropenone sensitization with weekly scalp DPC. The germline V gene has CDR1 SGHAT and CDR2 FQNNGV. This CDR3 has 12 residues. This clonotype was counted many times. Its specificity is not known. Germline and junction disagree at one end, which may indicate a read error.

The V gene is TRBV11-2, the J gene TRBJ2-5; D may be TRBD1 or TRBD2 (5 bases each). The sample here was whole blood, taken in connection with sensitization to the hapten diphenylcyclopropenone (DPC). The sequence was collected from a woman aged 45-60 years with alopecia areata. Some clones in this sample may be carry-over from other donors' samples. CDR3 nucleotide sequence: TGTGCCAGCAGTTCCGAGTCACTGGGACGGAGCTTC. It yields the protein CASSSESLGRSF.